This T cell receptor (beta chain) was profiled in a study of blood T cell repertoires in COVID-19. The CDR3 has 13 residues. V was clipped by 6 bases and J by 6 bases, with 14 bases between them. The method was immunoSEQ multiplex PCR; TCRdb's version includes in-frame clones alone and lacks a portion of them. This table has 130,000 or so clones, around 80% appearing once. The gene calls are TRBV12-3 or TRBV12-4 and TRBJ1-1, with a tentative D call TRBD1 (5 bases). The sample was peripheral blood. This TCR derives from a man aged 55 to 69 with active or convalescent COVID-19. CDR3 amino acids: CASRHGGYPEAFF. The CDR3 DNA reads TGTGCCAGCAGACACGGGGGATACCCTGAAGCTTTCTTT.